Given below is one T cell receptor (beta chain) in context. Its recognized antigen is unknown. Base qualities were left out, and no much larger clone turns up one base away. The immunoSEQ Assay, a bias-controlled multiplex PCR, was used to amplify TCRbeta CDR3 regions from genomic DNA. Under the source paper's analysis protocol: The number of nucleated cells in each sample was estimated from the amplification of reference gene primers within the assay. Sequence reads were collapsed and filtered to measure the absolute abundance of every unique TCRbeta CDR3 rearrangement. For each sample, productive Simpson clonality was calculated as the square root of Simpson's diversity index over productive rearrangements. In TCRdb, the immuneACCESS table is reduced to in-frame sequences with V and J assigned. These tables do not hold every clone; where another copy was compared, an unresolved V gene accounts for under half, and the others remain unexplained. V and J calls and clone size are copied from that table; D and trimming were computed from the DNA. The sample table shows 90,000 to 130,000 clones, and about 80% are seen once. The top ten hold about a sixth of the sample.

Each collaborating institution followed its own protocols to collect whole blood in K2EDTA tubes. For TCRbeta analysis, collaborator samples were shipped as frozen whole blood, as isolated PBMCs, or as DNA extracted from either sample type. This record comes from a study of blood T cell repertoires in COVID-19 (dated by TCRdb to 2020 to 2022). Concerning the study at large: Samples from collaborators originated in the United States, Italy and Spain and spanned both the acute and convalescent phases of COVID-19. The prospective study material was composed of cDNA or gDNA derived from T cells, B-cell-depleted T cells, or PBMCs. Deeply sampled blood TCRbeta repertoires from subjects exposed to, actively infected with, or recovered from COVID-19 were included in the dataset. The repertoires were released in a freely available public database intended as a resource for research on the immune response to SARS-CoV-2. Samples came from the ongoing ImmuneRACE study (first 160 participants) plus 1,254 subjects from 6 global collaborators. Sample metadata almost always included a de-identified subject ID, COVID-19 status, age in years and sex. HLA class I and class II types, where available, came from metadata supplied by the sample provider rather than from assay-based typing. The investigation overall reported the following: The amount of clinical and demographic metadata varied by source and participant and was provided uncurated.

This clonotype was sampled from a woman older than 75 with active or convalescent COVID-19. The specimen sequenced was peripheral blood.

The CDR3 sequence is CASSLTGGRRQPQHF. The DNA reads as follows: TGCGCCAGCAGCTTAACAGGGGGCCGACGACAGCCCCAGCATTTT. The sequence is built from TRBV5-1 and TRBJ1-5; a stretch of 9 junction bases matches TRBD1. V is pruned by 2 bases and J by 7 bases, leaving 7 bases of the junction without a gene match. The germline V gene supplies CDR1 SGHRS and CDR2 YFSETQ. Taken from cysteine to phenylalanine, the CDR3 has 15 residues. CDR3 DNA is the only sequence kept; it has 45 bases, read in frame from the first base.